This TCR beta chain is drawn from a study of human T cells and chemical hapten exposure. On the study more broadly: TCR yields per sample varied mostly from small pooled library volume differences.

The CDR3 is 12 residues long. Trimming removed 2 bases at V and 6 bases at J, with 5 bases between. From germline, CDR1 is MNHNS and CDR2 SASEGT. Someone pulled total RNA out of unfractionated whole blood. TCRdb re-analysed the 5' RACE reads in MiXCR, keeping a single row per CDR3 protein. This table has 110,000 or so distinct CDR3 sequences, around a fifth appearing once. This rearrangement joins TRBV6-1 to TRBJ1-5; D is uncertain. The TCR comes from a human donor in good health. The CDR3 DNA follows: TGTGCCAGCAGTGAAAAGATTCAGCCCCAGCATTTT. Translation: CASSEKIQPQHF.